These 31 T cell receptor beta chains originate from one sample sequenced in a study of shared clonotypes between healthy human individuals. Repertoires were generated with immunoSEQ multiplex PCR, while TCRdb's copy carries only in-frame clones and drops some. The data contain 1 million to 1.3 million clones, approximately 80% of them singletons. Input material: memory CD4+ T cells from PBMCs. The subset denotes: CD45RA-negative fraction. Receptors were obtained from a man aged 18 to 29 in good health. Some clones in this sample may be carry-over from other donors' samples.

The genes are TRBV5-1 and TRBJ2-2; a possible D gene is TRBD1 (5 bases). In germline, CDR1 is SGHRS, CDR2 YFSETQ. V lost 3 bases and J 3 bases, leaving 9 bases between the germline ends. The CDR3 runs 14 residues. The CDR3, as DNA: TGCGCCAGCAGCTCAACAGGTTACACCGGGGAGCTGTTTTTT. Translated: CASSSTGYTGELFF.

This clone was recorded a few times. The rearrangement joins TRBV5-6 to TRBJ2-5; D unclear. CDR3 length equals 14 residues. In germline, CDR1 is SGHDT, CDR2 YYEEEE. Trimming stripped 0 bases from V and 7 bases from J, with 13 bases between. The CDR3 protein is CASSLGVAFGTQYF. The CDR3 region has the DNA TGTGCCAGCAGCTTGGGGGTAGCCTTCGGGACCCAGTACTTC.

The CDR3 DNA reads TGTGCCAGCTCGCTATGGACTGGGAACACTGAAGCTTTCTTT. It specifies CASSLWTGNTEAFF. The rearrangement links TRBV18 to TRBJ1-1; no definite D call. CDR3 length equals 14 residues. V was shortened by 6 bases and J by 1 base, with 12 bases between the two germline ends. The germline V gene encodes CDR1 KGHSH and CDR2 LQKENI.

The chain combines TRBV7-6 with TRBJ2-2; no firm D call. CDR1 and CDR2 (germline): SGHVS, FNYEAQ. The ends were cut back, 5 bases at V and 6 bases at J, with 7 bases in the middle. The CDR3 has 12 amino acids. CDR3 DNA: TGTGCCAGCAGCCAACGGGCCGGGGAGCTGTTTTTT. This encodes CASSQRAGELFF.

The chain has TRBV4-1 and TRBJ2-3; 11 bases agree with TRBD2. Germline loops: CDR1 MGHRA, CDR2 YSYEKL. J gave up 6 bases and V 3 bases, and 8 bases lay outside the gene matches. The length of the CDR3 is 16 residues. CDR3 sequence: CASSHQTSGRDDTQYF. The CDR3 nucleotides are TGCGCCAGCAGCCACCAAACTAGCGGGAGAGATGATACGCAGTATTTT.

CDR3 protein: CACVAGTTDTQYF. CDR3 nucleotide sequence: TGTGCCTGCGTAGCGGGGACCACAGATACGCAGTATTTT. This sequence joins TRBV30 and TRBJ2-3; 8 nucleotides align to TRBD2. CDR1 GTSNPN and CDR2 SVGIG come from the germline V gene (reference sequence). CDR3 length: 13 amino acids. The trim removed 6 bases at V and 2 bases at J, leaving 4 bases unmatched.

This clone turned up a few times. This chain uses TRBV10-3 with TRBJ1-2; 7 bases map to TRBD1. In germline, CDR1 is ENHRY, CDR2 SYGVKD. The length of the CDR3 is 14 residues. V lost 11 bases to trimming and J lost 3 bases; unmatched junction nucleotides: 12. For the CDR3, the DNA is TGTGCCGTCGCAACAGGGGCCTTCGACTATGGCTACACCTTC. Its protein product is CAVATGAFDYGYTF.

This clone appeared a single time. DNA of the CDR3: TGTGCCAGCAGCGTAGCCCCAGGGTACAATGAGCAGTTCTTC. It yields the protein CASSVAPGYNEQFF. This chain connects TRBV9 to TRBJ2-1; a possible D gene is TRBD1 (5 bases). With 0 bases removed from V and 4 bases from J, the gap between germline ends came to 8 bases. Germline lookup yields CDR1 SGDLS and CDR2 YYNGEE. The CDR3 is made up of 14 amino acids. Complete variable domain (other parts from reference TRBV9 and TRBJ2-1): DSGVTQTPKHLITATGQRVTLRCSPRSGDLSVYWYQQSLDQGLQFLIQYYNGEERAKGNILERFSAQQFPDLHSELNLSSLELGDSALYFCASSVAPGYNEQFFGPGTRLTVL.

The gene calls are TRBV28 and TRBJ2-5; D not certain. V lost 3 bases to trimming and J lost 1 base, with 9 bases between them. Germline CDR1 MDHEN, CDR2 SYDVKM. The length of the CDR3 is 14 residues. The CDR3 protein is CASSFPVSQETQYF. The DNA for the CDR3 is TGTGCCAGCAGTTTCCCGGTCAGCCAAGAGACCCAGTACTTC.

This clone was seen only once. The CDR3 sequence: CASSFVLTNTEAFF. The CDR3, as DNA: TGTGCCAGCAGCTTCGTCCTGACGAACACTGAAGCTTTCTTT. The rearrangement joins TRBV11-2 to TRBJ1-1, with unresolved D. CDR1 is SGHAT and CDR2 is FQNNGV in the germline V gene. The V end lost 3 bases, the J end lost 1 base, and 9 bases lay between the germline ends. The CDR3 covers 14 residues.

This clone was picked up a small number of times. The rearrangement uses TRBV6-6 and TRBJ2-5; D is undetermined. This CDR3 has 13 residues. Germline CDR1 MNHNY, CDR2 SVGAGI (reference sequence). Deletions cut 5 bases from V and 4 bases from J, with 11 bases between. Written as DNA, the CDR3 is TGTGCCAGCAGTCGGTCTTCAGGAGAGACCCAGTACTTC. It is translated as CASSRSSGETQYF.

Of note for this clone: Other DNA sequences in this specimen translate into the identical CDR3. The chain has TRBV6-1 and TRBJ2-7; 11 positions agree with TRBD2. CDR3 length equals 13 residues. Trimming at V came to 10 bases and at J to 2 bases, leaving 4 bases not matched to a gene. Germline CDR1 is MNHNS and CDR2 is SASEGT. The CDR3 loop reads CATRLAGTYEQYF. The CDR3 DNA follows: TGTGCCACCCGACTAGCGGGAACCTACGAGCAGTACTTC.

This clone has a handful of counts. V usage is TRBV7-3 and J usage is TRBJ1-6, with D possibly matching TRBD1 (5 bases). The CDR3 has 14 residues. The germline V gene encodes CDR1 SGHTA and CDR2 FQGTGA. Trimming removed 5 bases at V and 7 bases at J, with 12 bases between. DNA of the CDR3: TGTGCCAGCAGCACGGGGACGGAGAATTCACCCCTCCACTTT. Translation gives CASSTGTENSPLHF.

The V and J genes are TRBV9 and TRBJ2-6; 9 nucleotides match TRBD1. Germline trimming cut 4 bases from V and 0 bases from J; bases unmatched to any gene: 5. The germline CDR1 and CDR2 sequences are SGDLS and YYNGEE. This CDR3 region has 17 residues. CDR3 in amino acids: CASSLGTGSSGANVLTF. CDR3 bases: TGTGCCAGCAGCCTTGGGACAGGGAGCTCTGGGGCCAACGTCCTGACTTTC.

The genes are TRBV19 and TRBJ2-1; the match to TRBD2 covers 8 bases. The CDR3 contains 15 residues. CDR1 is LNHDA, CDR2 SQIVND, per germline (reference sequence). V lost 5 bases and J lost 3; bases outside the gene matches: 6. CDR3 sequence (DNA): TGTGCCAGTAGTTCGCGTCTAGCGGGCTACAATGAGCAGTTCTTC. It translates to CASSSRLAGYNEQFF.

The table lists this clone with a count of one. This chain joins TRBV2 and TRBJ2-1; D gene ambiguous. V lost 2 bases and J lost 8, with 4 bases in between. CDR3 size: 11 residues. Germline loops: CDR1 SNHLY, CDR2 FYNNEI. For the CDR3, the DNA is TGTGCCAGCAGTGAACAGGATGAGCAGTTCTTC. It is translated as CASSEQDEQFF.

This chain uses TRBV6-1 with TRBJ2-3; D gene unclear. The CDR3 is 14 amino acids. The V gene lost 1 base and the J gene lost 4 bases, with 9 bases spanning the gap. Germline V gene data show CDR1 as MNHNS and CDR2 as SASEGT. Written as DNA, the CDR3 is TGTGCCAGCAGTGAAGTTTCCGGGCCAGATACGCAGTATTTT. Translated, it gives CASSEVSGPDTQYF.

The chain carries TRBV7-3 and TRBJ2-6; D might be TRBD2 (5 bases). Per the germline V gene, CDR1 is SGHTA and CDR2 is FQGTGA. There are 17 residues in the CDR3. V was clipped by 2 bases and J by 2 bases, with 13 bases between them. For the CDR3, the DNA is TGTGCCAGCAGCTTACTACCGGGGTCGGCTGGGGCCAACGTCCTGACTTTC. It translates to CASSLLPGSAGANVLTF.

This clone appeared many times. This rearrangement joins TRBV27 to TRBJ2-7; weak D call: TRBD1 (7 bases). Trimming pared 6 bases from V and 0 bases from J, leaving 15 bases between. Germline CDR1 is MNHEY and CDR2 is SMNVEV (reference sequence). The CDR3 runs to 15 residues. The CDR3 DNA reads as TGTGCCAGCAGGCCGCGGGACAGTAGCTCCTACGAGCAGTACTTC. This codes for CASRPRDSSSYEQYF.

The rearrangement links TRBV19 to TRBJ1-5, with TRBD1 matching 8 bases. The junction had 9 bases not matched to a gene; V was cut back by 5 bases and J by 3 bases. Germline CDR1 LNHDA, CDR2 SQIVND (reference sequence). CDR3 length: 16 amino acids. The CDR3 reads CASSHTTGAFNQPQHF. In DNA form, the CDR3 reads TGTGCCAGTAGTCATACGACAGGGGCCTTCAATCAGCCCCAGCATTTT.

This sequence joins TRBV5-1 and TRBJ2-7; TRBD2 agrees at 7 bases. In germline, CDR1 is SGHRS, CDR2 YFSETQ. The length of the CDR3 is 15 residues. The V segment lost 2 bases and the J segment 6 bases; nucleotides outside the gene matches: 11. The CDR3 protein is CASSFAGAGRSEQYF. The CDR3 DNA is TGCGCCAGCAGCTTTGCGGGAGCAGGTCGTAGCGAGCAGTACTTC.

V is TRBV2 and J is TRBJ2-1; D call uncertain. The CDR3 runs to 11 residues. Per germline, CDR1 SNHLY and CDR2 FYNNEI. V was clipped by 6 bases and J by 7 bases, with 7 bases between them. Here the CDR3 reads CASSPFNEQFF. In DNA form, the CDR3 reads TGTGCCAGCAGCCCATTTAATGAGCAGTTCTTC.

The rearrangement joins TRBV10-3 to TRBJ1-5; D ambiguous. The CDR3 has 15 amino acids. The germline V gene has CDR1 ENHRY and CDR2 SYGVKD. The V gene lost 0 bases and the J gene lost 0 bases, with 6 bases spanning the gap. CDR3: CAISESTYSNQPQHF. CDR3 DNA sequence: TGTGCCATCAGTGAGTCCACGTATAGCAATCAGCCCCAGCATTTT.

The chain joins TRBV5-8 to TRBJ1-5; D not resolved. This CDR3 contains 14 residues. The V end lost 4 bases, the J end lost 2 bases, and 10 bases lay between the germline ends. Germline assignment: CDR1 SGHTS and CDR2 YDEGEE. CDR3 in amino acids: CASSPGGGNQPQHF. DNA of the CDR3: TGTGCCAGCAGCCCGGGTGGTGGCAATCAGCCCCAGCATTTT. Full variable domain (missing parts from reference TRBV5-8 and TRBJ1-5): EAGVTQSPTHLIKTRGQQATLRCSPISGHTSVYWYQQALGLGLQFLLWYDEGEERNRGNFPPRFSGRQFPNYSSELNVNALELEDSALYLCASSPGGGNQPQHFGDGTRLSIL.

This clone was detected a few times. The chain joins TRBV18 to TRBJ1-5; 7 positions match TRBD1. This CDR3 is built from 16 residues. Trimming cost V 6 bases and J 4 bases; bases outside gene matches: 12. Looked up from germline, CDR1 is KGHSH and CDR2 is LQKENI. CDR3 in DNA: TGTGCCAGCTCTGAAAGGGGGCTGGGGCTTAATCAGCCCCAGCATTTT. It is translated as CASSERGLGLNQPQHF.

The rearrangement joins TRBV6-4 to TRBJ2-1; D may be TRBD1 (5 bases). Per germline, CDR1 MRHNA and CDR2 SNTAGT. Deletions cut 3 bases from V and 5 bases from J, with 14 bases between. The CDR3 runs to 15 residues. The CDR3 protein is CASSEGARQNNEQFF. The CDR3 bases are TGTGCCAGCAGTGAAGGGGCCCGACAAAACAATGAGCAGTTCTTC.

This clone was counted ten times or more. V gene TRBV4-2 combines with J gene TRBJ2-2, with 12 bases matching TRBD2. The length of the CDR3 is 19 residues. Germline CDR1 reads LGHNA; CDR2 reads YNFKEQ. The V gene end was trimmed by 3 bases and the J gene end by 6 bases; junction bases not matched to a gene: 14. CDR3 in amino acids: CASSQPTTGLAGYSGELFF. CDR3 nucleotides: TGTGCCAGCAGCCAGCCAACGACCGGACTAGCGGGATACTCCGGGGAGCTGTTTTTT.

This clone came up once. This chain links TRBV2 with TRBJ2-7, with a weak D call TRBD1 (6 bases). This CDR3 comprises 14 residues. Germline CDR1 reads SNHLY; CDR2 reads FYNNEI. V lost 8 bases and J 1 base, leaving 15 bases between the germline ends. CDR3 sequence: CASGEWGLSYEQYF. The CDR3 DNA is TGTGCCAGCGGGGAGTGGGGGCTTTCCTACGAGCAGTACTTC.

Comment on this clone: The sample has other DNA sequences that encode this CDR3 too. This chain joins TRBV5-8 and TRBJ1-2; D unresolved. This CDR3 comprises 12 residues. The V gene lost 0 bases and the J gene lost 5 bases, with 5 bases spanning the gap. Looked up from germline, CDR1 is SGHTS and CDR2 is YDEGEE. CDR3 in DNA: TGTGCCAGCAGCTTGGAGGGATATGGCTACACCTTC. As protein: CASSLEGYGYTF.

The chain is built from TRBV6-1 and TRBJ2-5, with D perhaps matching TRBD2 (6 bases). V lost 4 bases and J 2 bases, leaving 14 bases between the germline ends. In germline, CDR1 is MNHNS, CDR2 SASEGT. The CDR3 is 15 residues long. CDR3 protein: CASSVGAGLQETQYF. For the CDR3, the DNA is TGTGCCAGCAGTGTAGGGGCGGGACTTCAAGAGACCCAGTACTTC.

V and J are TRBV28 and TRBJ2-3; TRBD2 matches at 9 bases. This CDR3 spans 16 amino acids. Trimming at V came to 5 bases and at J to 0 bases, leaving 6 bases not matched to a gene. The germline V gene has CDR1 MDHEN and CDR2 SYDVKM. In DNA, the CDR3 is TGTGCCAGCAGTCTTAGCGGGGGAGGAAGCACAGATACGCAGTATTTT. This codes for CASSLSGGGSTDTQYF.